What follows are 21 T cell receptor beta chains derived from one specimen sequenced in a study of T-cell memory formation after mild COVID-19. TCRdb itself ran the 5' RACE reads through MiXCR, one entry per CDR3 protein. The data show about 360,000 distinct CDR3 sequences, with approximately 15% seen just once and roughly 22% held by the top ten. Sequences were obtained from PBMCs or a T cell subset sorted from them (not recorded which). The source of these receptors is a man between 18 and 35 years old who had mild COVID-19 (a few samples of this study predate the infection). Cell type and time point are not known.

This clonotype occurred many times. The gene calls are TRBV5-1 and TRBJ2-7, with D possibly being TRBD1 or TRBD2 (5 bases each). Trimming pared 4 bases from V and 4 bases from J, leaving 18 bases between. Germline lookup yields CDR1 SGHRS and CDR2 YFSETQ. The CDR3 is made up of 15 amino acids. The CDR3 sequence: CASSRTGTERYEQYF. The CDR3 DNA reads TGCGCCAGCAGCCGCACTGGGACGGAGAGGTACGAGCAGTACTTC.

The J gene is TRBJ2-1, the V gene TRBV19; D might be TRBD2 (6 bases). With 10 bases removed from V and 6 bases from J, the gap between germline ends came to 13 bases. This CDR3 has 12 residues. The germline CDR1 and CDR2 sequences are LNHDA and SQIVND (reference sequence). The CDR3 sequence is CATGEVRNEQFF. The DNA for the CDR3 is TGTGCCACCGGGGAGGTTCGCAATGAGCAGTTCTTC.

This clonotype turned up a few times. This chain uses TRBV7-9 with TRBJ2-3; 7 bases line up with TRBD1. The germline V gene encodes CDR1 SEHNR and CDR2 FQNEAQ (reference sequence). The junction had 7 bases not matched to a gene; V was cut back by 4 bases and J by 3 bases. The CDR3 is 15 amino acids. The CDR3 is CASSSTGDSTDTQYF. The CDR3 bases are TGTGCCAGCAGCTCCACAGGGGATTCGACAGATACGCAGTATTTT. Looking up the rest from reference TRBV7-9 and TRBJ2-3 gives the full variable domain: DTGVSQNPRHKITKRGQNVTFRCDPISEHNRLYWYRQTLGQGPEFLTYFQNEAQLEKSRLLSDRFSAERPKGSFSTLEIQRTEQGDSAMYLCASSSTGDSTDTQYFGPGTRLTVL.

In its sample, this clonotype was seen a few times. The genes are TRBV4-2 and TRBJ1-5; the D gene is possibly TRBD1 (5 bases). Germline V lookup: CDR1 LGHNA, CDR2 YNFKEQ. The CDR3 covers 16 residues. Deletions cut 5 bases from V and 4 bases from J, with 18 bases between. The CDR3 DNA reads TGTGCCAGCAGCGGGGCGGCGGCAGGGCGTAATCAGCCCCAGCATTTT. This translates into CASSGAAAGRNQPQHF.

This clonotype was counted a few times. The chain is built from TRBV5-1 and TRBJ2-5, with 8 bases identical to TRBD2. The CDR3 runs to 13 residues. Germline V gives CDR1 SGHRS, CDR2 YFSETQ. J lost 5 bases, V lost 7 bases, and 7 bases had no gene match. This chain's CDR3 is CASDRGGGETQYF. As DNA, the CDR3 is TGCGCCAGCGACCGGGGGGGCGGCGAGACCCAGTACTTC.

This clonotype was found many times. V and J are TRBV3-1 and TRBJ2-7, with TRBD2 matching over 9 bases. Looked up from germline, CDR1 is LGHDT and CDR2 is YNNKEL (reference sequence). CDR3 length: 16 residues. V shed 5 bases and J 5 bases; nucleotides not matched to a gene: 13. CDR3 coding DNA: TGTGCCAGCAGCAAGCGGGGGGCCTTTCTCCTGAACGAGCAGTACTTC. Translating gives CASSKRGAFLLNEQYF.

The CDR3 sequence: CASSRGLAGSETQYF. CDR3 sequence (DNA): TGTGCCAGCAGCCGGGGACTAGCGGGGTCGGAGACCCAGTACTTC. The rearrangement links TRBV7-3 to TRBJ2-5; 13 bases map to TRBD2. CDR1 is SGHTA, CDR2 FQGTGA, per germline. This CDR3 has 15 amino acids. J lost 5 bases, V lost 5 bases, and 5 bases had no gene match. Combining the CDR3 with reference TRBV7-3 and TRBJ2-5 gives the whole variable domain GAGVSQTPSNKVTEKGKYVELRCDPISGHTALYWYRQSLGQGPEFLIYFQGTGAADDSGLPNDRFFAVRPEGSVSTLKIQRTERGDSAVYLCASSRGLAGSETQYFGPGTRLLVL.

The V and J genes are TRBV5-6 and TRBJ1-1; D may be TRBD1 (5 bases). V lost 3 bases to trimming and J lost 4 bases, with 10 bases between them. Germline V gene lookup returns CDR1 SGHDT and CDR2 YYEEEE. This CDR3 has 13 amino acids. Here the CDR3 DNA reads TGTGCCAGCAGCTGGGGGTATGGCACTGAAGCTTTCTTT. Translated: CASSWGYGTEAFF.

Many counts were recorded for this clonotype. The genes are TRBV5-4 and TRBJ2-5; 10 bases map to TRBD2. The germline CDR1 and CDR2 sequences are SGHNT and YYREEE (reference sequence). The junction had 7 bases not matched to a gene; V was cut back by 4 bases and J by 4 bases. CDR3 length: 15 amino acids. The DNA for the CDR3 is TGTGCCAGCAGCATGGGACTAGCGAGAAGAGAGACCCAGTACTTC. As protein: CASSMGLARRETQYF.

The sample holds many counts of this clonotype. The J gene is TRBJ2-1, the V gene TRBV5-5; possibly TRBD1 for D (5 bases). Per the germline V gene, CDR1 is SGHKS and CDR2 is YYEKEE (reference sequence). There are 12 residues in the CDR3. Trimming shortened V by 4 bases and J by 4 bases, and 6 bases separated the two germline ends. The CDR3: CASSRQYNEQFF. The CDR3 region has the DNA TGTGCCAGCAGCCGACAGTACAATGAGCAGTTCTTC.

This clonotype was seen a handful of times. The chain carries TRBV12-3 or TRBV12-4 and TRBJ1-6; D gene unclear. Between the trimmed V and J ends, which lost 5 bases and 8 bases, there was a span of 10 bases. The CDR3 extends over 13 amino acids. The CDR3 region has the DNA TGTGCCAGCAGTCGAGTGGACGATTCACCCCTCCACTTT. Amino acid sequence: CASSRVDDSPLHF.

This chain links TRBV20-1 with TRBJ2-5; 10 nucleotides align to TRBD2. CDR3 size: 14 residues. Germline V lookup: CDR1 DFQATT, CDR2 SNEGSKA (reference sequence). With V trimmed by 3 bases and J by 7 bases, 8 bases remained unmatched. This CDR3 is CSASLGASGGTQYF. For the CDR3, the DNA is TGCAGTGCTAGTTTGGGGGCTAGCGGGGGGACCCAGTACTTC.

About this clonotype: A read error may be the cause here, since a much bigger clone is one base away. The chain uses TRBV12-3 or TRBV12-4 and TRBJ2-7; TRBD2 agrees at 13 bases. V was pared by 6 bases and J by 3 bases, with 5 bases of the junction left unmatched. This CDR3 region has 15 residues. This chain's CDR3 is CASSRGTSGVYEQYF. DNA for the CDR3: TGTGCCAGCAGCCGAGGGACTAGCGGGGTCTACGAGCAGTACTTC.

At least ten counts were recorded for this clonotype. The chain links TRBV3-1 to TRBJ2-5, with 8 positions matching TRBD2. V was clipped by 4 bases and J by 1 base; unmatched bases: 17. This CDR3 is 19 amino acids long. Germline CDR1 and CDR2: LGHDT and YNNKEL (reference sequence). The CDR3 reads CASSPKIQGSGGFQETQYF. DNA of the CDR3: TGTGCCAGCAGCCCGAAGATCCAGGGCAGCGGGGGTTTCCAAGAGACCCAGTACTTC.

This clonotype has only a few counts. The chain uses TRBV20-1 and TRBJ2-3; 11 bases map to TRBD2. The germline V gene encodes CDR1 DFQATT and CDR2 SNEGSKA (reference sequence). The trim removed 4 bases at V and 2 bases at J, leaving 5 bases unmatched. This CDR3 spans 15 amino acids. This chain's CDR3 is CSAKGTSGNTDTQYF. Written as DNA, the CDR3 is TGCAGTGCTAAAGGGACTAGCGGCAACACAGATACGCAGTATTTT.

This clonotype was seen a few times. The chain recombines TRBV5-1 with TRBJ1-6; no definite D call. V shed 2 bases and J shed 0 bases, with 12 bases lying between them. Germline V gene lookup returns CDR1 SGHRS and CDR2 YFSETQ. The CDR3 covers 17 residues. The CDR3 loop is CASSFRVPGSYNSPLHF. In nucleotides, the CDR3 is TGCGCCAGCAGCTTCCGGGTTCCGGGCTCCTATAATTCACCCCTCCACTTT.

The rearrangement joins TRBV15 to TRBJ1-1; D ambiguous. Germline CDR1 LNHNV, CDR2 YYDKDF (reference sequence). The CDR3 is made up of 16 amino acids. Between the trimmed V and J ends, which lost 2 bases and 0 bases, there was a span of 13 bases. The CDR3 is CATSRPPLGLNTEAFF. The CDR3, as DNA: TGTGCCACCAGCAGACCCCCCCTCGGGCTGAACACTGAAGCTTTCTTT. The whole variable domain, filled in from reference TRBV15 and TRBJ1-1, reads DAMVIQNPRYQVTQFGKPVTLSCSQTLNHNVMYWYQQKSSQAPKLLFHYYDKDFNNEADTPDNFQSRRPNTSFCFLDIRSPGLGDTAMYLCATSRPPLGLNTEAFFGQGTRLTVV.

This clonotype was counted a few times. The J gene is TRBJ1-4, the V gene TRBV7-9; 7 bases map to TRBD1. Germline values: CDR1 SEHNR, CDR2 FQNEAQ (reference sequence). This CDR3 comprises 12 residues. V was clipped by 5 bases and J by 9 bases; unmatched bases: 3. The DNA for the CDR3 is TGTGCCAGCAGCCCAGGGGGGCAAAAACTGTTTTTT. Translation: CASSPGGQKLFF.

This chain joins TRBV19 and TRBJ1-5, with D possibly being TRBD1 (5 bases). Germline V gene lookup returns CDR1 LNHDA and CDR2 SQIVND (reference sequence). The CDR3 is 13 amino acids. V was trimmed by 5 bases and J by 6 bases, leaving 11 bases between them. The CDR3 loop reads CASSRRGRQPQHF. DNA of the CDR3: TGTGCCAGTAGTCGGAGGGGTCGTCAGCCCCAGCATTTT.

This clonotype was seen a handful of times. This chain joins TRBV5-1 and TRBJ2-7; 7 nucleotides match TRBD2. The CDR3 is 15 amino acids. Germline values: CDR1 SGHRS, CDR2 YFSETQ. V was clipped by 4 bases and J by 1 base; unmatched bases: 8. The CDR3 DNA is TGCGCCAGCAGCACGAGGAGCGGGGCTTCCTACGAGCAGTACTTC. It is translated as CASSTRSGASYEQYF.

This clonotype showed up just a few times. The rearrangement joins TRBV7-6 to TRBJ2-7; D uncertain. V was pared by 4 bases and J by 5 bases, with 6 bases between. The germline CDR1 and CDR2 sequences are SGHVS and FNYEAQ. This CDR3 comprises 11 residues. As DNA, the CDR3 is TGTGCCAGCAGCTCGGGCAACGAGCAGTACTTC. As protein: CASSSGNEQYF.